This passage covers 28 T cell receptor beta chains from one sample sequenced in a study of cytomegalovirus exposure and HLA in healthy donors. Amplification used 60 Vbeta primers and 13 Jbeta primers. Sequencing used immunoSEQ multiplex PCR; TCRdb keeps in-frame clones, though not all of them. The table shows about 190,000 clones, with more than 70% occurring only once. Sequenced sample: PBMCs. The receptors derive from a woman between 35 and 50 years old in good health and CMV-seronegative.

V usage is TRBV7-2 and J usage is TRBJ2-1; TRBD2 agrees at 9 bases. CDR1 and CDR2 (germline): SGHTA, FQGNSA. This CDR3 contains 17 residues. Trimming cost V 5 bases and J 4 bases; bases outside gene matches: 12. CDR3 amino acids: CASSPGGAGGIYNEQFF. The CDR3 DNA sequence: TGTGCCAGCAGCCCCGGGGGAGCGGGAGGAATTTACAATGAGCAGTTCTTC.

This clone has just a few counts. In DNA form, the CDR3 reads TGTGCCAGCAGCTCAACAGGGGTCACTGAAGCTTTCTTT. Translated: CASSSTGVTEAFF. V usage is TRBV11-1 and J usage is TRBJ1-1; 7 positions agree with TRBD1. This CDR3 has 13 amino acids. J gave up 4 bases and V 4 bases, and 3 bases lay outside the gene matches. Germline lookup yields CDR1 SGHAT and CDR2 FQDESV (reference sequence).

The CDR3 loop is CASSLNFYNEQFF. CDR3 DNA sequence: TGTGCCAGCAGTTTAAACTTCTACAATGAGCAGTTCTTC. The rearrangement joins TRBV27 to TRBJ2-1, with D hard to call. V dropped 2 bases and J dropped 3 bases, with 5 bases sitting between them. The CDR3 extends over 13 amino acids. Germline V gene data show CDR1 as MNHEY and CDR2 as SMNVEV (reference sequence).

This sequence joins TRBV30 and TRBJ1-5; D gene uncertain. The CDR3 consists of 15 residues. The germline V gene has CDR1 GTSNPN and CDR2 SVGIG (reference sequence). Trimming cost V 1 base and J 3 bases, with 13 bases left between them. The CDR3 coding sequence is TGTGCCTGGAGTGCGGGTCTAGTCTTCAATCAGCCCCAGCATTTT. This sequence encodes CAWSAGLVFNQPQHF.

CDR3 coding DNA: TGTGCCAGCAGTGAAGGGGGTTGGAGGGGTCGGACCTACGAGCAGTACGTC. Encoded protein: CASSEGGWRGRTYEQYV. This chain joins TRBV6-1 and TRBJ2-7; maybe TRBD2 (6 bases). This CDR3 spans 17 amino acids. Germline V gene lookup returns CDR1 MNHNS and CDR2 SASEGT. V lost 1 base and J 2 bases, leaving 18 bases between the germline ends.

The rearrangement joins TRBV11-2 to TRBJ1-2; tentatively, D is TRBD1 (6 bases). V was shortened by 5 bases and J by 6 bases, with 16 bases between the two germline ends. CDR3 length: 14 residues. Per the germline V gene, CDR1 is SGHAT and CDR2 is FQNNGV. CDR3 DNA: TGTGCCAGCAGCCGGAGCACAGGGTGGGATGGCTACACCTTC. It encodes CASSRSTGWDGYTF.

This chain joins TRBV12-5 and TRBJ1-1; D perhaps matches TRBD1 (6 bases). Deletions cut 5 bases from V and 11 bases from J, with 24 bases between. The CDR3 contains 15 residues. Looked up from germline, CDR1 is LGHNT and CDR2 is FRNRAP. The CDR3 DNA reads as TGTGCTAGTGGTCCCGGACGGAACAGACAGGTGGAGGCTTTCTTT. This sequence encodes CASGPGRNRQVEAFF.

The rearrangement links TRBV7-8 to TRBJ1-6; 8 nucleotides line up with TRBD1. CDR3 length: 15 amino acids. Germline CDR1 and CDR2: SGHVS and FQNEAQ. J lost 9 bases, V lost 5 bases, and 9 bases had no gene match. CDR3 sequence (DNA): TGTGCCAGCAGCCAGGACAGGGAAGGAGGTTCACCCCTCCACTTT. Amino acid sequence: CASSQDREGGSPLHF.

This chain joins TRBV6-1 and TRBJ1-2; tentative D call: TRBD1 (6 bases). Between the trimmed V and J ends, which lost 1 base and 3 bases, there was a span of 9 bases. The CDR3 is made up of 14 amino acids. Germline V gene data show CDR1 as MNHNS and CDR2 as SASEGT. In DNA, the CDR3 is TGTGCCAGCAGTGAAGACAGGGCCTACTATGGCTACACCTTC. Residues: CASSEDRAYYGYTF.

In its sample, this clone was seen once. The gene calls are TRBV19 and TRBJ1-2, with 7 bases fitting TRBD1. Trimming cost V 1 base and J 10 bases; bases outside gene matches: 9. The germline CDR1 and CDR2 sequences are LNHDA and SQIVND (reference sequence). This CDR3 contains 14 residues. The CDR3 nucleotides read TGTGCCAGTAGTATAGGCTCGGGACAGACGCCCTACACCTTC. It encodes CASSIGSGQTPYTF. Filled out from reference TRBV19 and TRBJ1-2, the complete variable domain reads DGGITQSPKYLFRKEGQNVTLSCEQNLNHDAMYWYRQDPGQGLRLIYYSQIVNDFQKGDIAEGYSVSREKKESFPLTVTSAQKNPTAFYLCASSIGSGQTPYTFGSGTRLTVV.

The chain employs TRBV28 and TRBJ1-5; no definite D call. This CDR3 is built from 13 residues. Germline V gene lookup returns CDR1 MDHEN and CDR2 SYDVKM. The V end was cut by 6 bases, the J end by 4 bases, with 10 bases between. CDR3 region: CASRTDPNQPQHF. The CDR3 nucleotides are TGTGCCAGCAGGACTGACCCGAATCAGCCCCAGCATTTT.

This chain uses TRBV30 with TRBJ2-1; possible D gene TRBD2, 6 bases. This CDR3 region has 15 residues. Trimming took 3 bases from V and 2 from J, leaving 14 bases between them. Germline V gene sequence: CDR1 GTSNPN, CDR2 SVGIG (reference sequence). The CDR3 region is CAWSRAGLAYNEQFF. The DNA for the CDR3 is TGTGCCTGGAGCCGGGCGGGACTTGCCTACAATGAGCAGTTCTTC.

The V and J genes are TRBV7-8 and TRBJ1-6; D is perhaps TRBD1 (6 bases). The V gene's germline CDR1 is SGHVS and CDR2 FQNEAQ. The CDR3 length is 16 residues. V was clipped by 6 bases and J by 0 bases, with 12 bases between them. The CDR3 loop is CASRSTGSSYNSPLHF. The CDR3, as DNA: TGTGCCAGCAGATCCACAGGGAGCTCCTATAATTCACCCCTCCACTTT.

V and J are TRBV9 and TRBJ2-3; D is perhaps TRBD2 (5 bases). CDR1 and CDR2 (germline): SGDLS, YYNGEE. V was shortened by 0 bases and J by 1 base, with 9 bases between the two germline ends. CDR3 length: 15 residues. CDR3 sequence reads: CASSVGGRGTDTQYF. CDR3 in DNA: TGTGCCAGCAGCGTAGGTGGGAGAGGCACAGATACGCAGTATTTT.

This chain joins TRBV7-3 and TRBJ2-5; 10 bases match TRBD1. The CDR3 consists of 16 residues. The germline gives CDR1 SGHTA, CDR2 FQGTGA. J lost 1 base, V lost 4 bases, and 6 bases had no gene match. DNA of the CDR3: TGTGCCAGCAGCTCGACAGGGGGCGGCCTCCAAGAGACCCAGTACTTC. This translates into CASSSTGGGLQETQYF. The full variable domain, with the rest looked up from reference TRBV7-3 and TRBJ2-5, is GAGVSQTPSNKVTEKGKYVELRCDPISGHTALYWYRQSLGQGPEFLIYFQGTGAADDSGLPNDRFFAVRPEGSVSTLKIQRTERGDSAVYLCASSSTGGGLQETQYFGPGTRLLVL.

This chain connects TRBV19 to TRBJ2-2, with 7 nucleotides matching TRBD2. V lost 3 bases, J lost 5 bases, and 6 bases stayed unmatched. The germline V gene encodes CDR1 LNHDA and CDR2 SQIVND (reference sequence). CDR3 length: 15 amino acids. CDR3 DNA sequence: TGTGCCAGTAGTATGGACGGGAGGTATACCGGGGAGCTGTTTTTT. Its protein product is CASSMDGRYTGELFF.

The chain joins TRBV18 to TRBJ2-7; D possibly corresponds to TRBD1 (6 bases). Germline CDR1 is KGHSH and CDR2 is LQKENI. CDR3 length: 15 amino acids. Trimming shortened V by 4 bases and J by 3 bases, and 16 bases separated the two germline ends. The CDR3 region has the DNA TGTGCCAGCTCACGTTCCAGCGAAGGGGGCTACGAGCAGTACGTC. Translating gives CASSRSSEGGYEQYV.

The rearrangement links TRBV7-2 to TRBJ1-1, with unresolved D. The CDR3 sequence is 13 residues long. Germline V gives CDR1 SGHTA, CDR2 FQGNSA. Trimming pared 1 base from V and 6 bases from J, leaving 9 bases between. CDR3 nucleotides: TGTGCCAGCAGCTTAGAGAGGTGGGCTGAAGCTTTCTTT. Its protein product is CASSLERWAEAFF.

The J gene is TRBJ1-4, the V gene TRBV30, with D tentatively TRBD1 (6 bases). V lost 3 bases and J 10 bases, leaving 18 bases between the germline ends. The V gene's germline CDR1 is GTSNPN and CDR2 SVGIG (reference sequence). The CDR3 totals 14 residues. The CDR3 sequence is CAWSPGDLGGKLFF. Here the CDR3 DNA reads TGTGCCTGGAGCCCAGGGGACCTTGGGGGAAAACTGTTTTTT.

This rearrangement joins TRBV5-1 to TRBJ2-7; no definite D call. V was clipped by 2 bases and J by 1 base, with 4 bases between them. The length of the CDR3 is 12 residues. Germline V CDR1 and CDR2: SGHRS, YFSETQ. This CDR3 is CASSLTSYEQYF. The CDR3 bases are TGCGCCAGCAGCTTAACATCCTACGAGCAGTACTTC.

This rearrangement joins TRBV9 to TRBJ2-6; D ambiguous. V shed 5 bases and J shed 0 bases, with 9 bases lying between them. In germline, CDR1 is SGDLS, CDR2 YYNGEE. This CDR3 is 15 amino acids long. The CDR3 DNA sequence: TGTGCCAGCAGTCTCAGCGACTCTGGGGCCAACGTCCTGACTTTC. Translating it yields CASSLSDSGANVLTF.

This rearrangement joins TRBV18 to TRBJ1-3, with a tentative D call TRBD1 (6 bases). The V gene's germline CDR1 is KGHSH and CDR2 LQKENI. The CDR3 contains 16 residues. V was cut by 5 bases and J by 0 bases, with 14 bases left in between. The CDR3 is CASSIRDMSSGNTIYF. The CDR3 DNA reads TGTGCCAGCTCAATTCGGGACATGAGCTCTGGAAACACCATATATTTT.

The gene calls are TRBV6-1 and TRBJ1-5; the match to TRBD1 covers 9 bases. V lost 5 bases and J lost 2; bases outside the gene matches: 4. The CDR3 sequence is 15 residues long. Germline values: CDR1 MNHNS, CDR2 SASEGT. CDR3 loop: CASSLDRGGNQPQHF. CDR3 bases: TGTGCCAGCAGTTTGGACAGGGGAGGCAATCAGCCCCAGCATTTT.

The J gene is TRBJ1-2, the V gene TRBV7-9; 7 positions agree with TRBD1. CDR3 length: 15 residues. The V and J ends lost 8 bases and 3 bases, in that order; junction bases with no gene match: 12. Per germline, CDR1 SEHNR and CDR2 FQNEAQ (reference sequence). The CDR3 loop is CASGPTRQGYYGYTF. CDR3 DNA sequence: TGTGCCAGCGGCCCAACCAGACAGGGCTACTATGGCTACACCTTC. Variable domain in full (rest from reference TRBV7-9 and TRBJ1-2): DTGVSQNPRHKITKRGQNVTFRCDPISEHNRLYWYRQTLGQGPEFLTYFQNEAQLEKSRLLSDRFSAERPKGSFSTLEIQRTEQGDSAMYLCASGPTRQGYYGYTFGSGTRLTVV.

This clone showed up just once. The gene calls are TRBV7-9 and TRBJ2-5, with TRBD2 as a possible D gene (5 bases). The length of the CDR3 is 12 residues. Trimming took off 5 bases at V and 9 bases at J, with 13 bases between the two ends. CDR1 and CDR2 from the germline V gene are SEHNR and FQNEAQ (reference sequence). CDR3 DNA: TGTGCCAGCAGCCCAACTAGGTGGGCCCAGTACTTC. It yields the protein CASSPTRWAQYF.

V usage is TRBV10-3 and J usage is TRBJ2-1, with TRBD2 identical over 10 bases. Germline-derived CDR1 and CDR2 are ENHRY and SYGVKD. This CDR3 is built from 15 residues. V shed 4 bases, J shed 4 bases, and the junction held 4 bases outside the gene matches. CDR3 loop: CAISGTSGQYNEQFF. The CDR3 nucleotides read TGTGCCATCAGTGGGACTAGCGGTCAATACAATGAGCAGTTCTTC.

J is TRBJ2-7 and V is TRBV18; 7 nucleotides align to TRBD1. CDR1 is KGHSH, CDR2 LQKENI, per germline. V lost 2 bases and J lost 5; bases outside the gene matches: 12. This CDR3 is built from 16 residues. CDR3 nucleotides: TGTGCCAGCTCACCAAGTAAGGGACAGCGCCCTGACGAGCAGTACGTC. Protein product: CASSPSKGQRPDEQYV.

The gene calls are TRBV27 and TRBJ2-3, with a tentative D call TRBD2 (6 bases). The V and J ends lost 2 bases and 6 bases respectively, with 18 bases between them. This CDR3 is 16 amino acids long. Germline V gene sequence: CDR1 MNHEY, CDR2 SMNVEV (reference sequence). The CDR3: CASSLEPGARFDTQYF. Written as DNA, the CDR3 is TGTGCCAGCAGTTTAGAACCGGGAGCGCGTTTTGATACGCAGTATTTT.